The 29 T cell receptor beta chains in this list originate from one sample, sequenced in a study of T-cell reconstitution after alpha-beta-depleted transplantation in children (dated by TCRdb to about 2016). To prepare the library, PCR was applied. Sequencer: Illumina HiSeq 2500. TCR library preparation used molecular barcoding, with unique molecular identifiers applied to normalize quantification of the TCRbeta repertoire. In TCRdb, the public reads were trimmed at Q25 with fastp and aligned with MiXCR, with productive beta chains retained. A single entry per CDR3 protein holds the most common genes and DNA from its merged rows. The sample contains about 480,000 distinct CDR3 sequences, around 12% of them found a single time. The ten largest clones add up to roughly 5.4% of the sample. The input for sequencing was PBMCs from the stem cell graft donor, taken from the stem cell graft. All receptors come from a human donor who donated a stem cell graft to a child with combined immunodeficiency.

The J gene is TRBJ1-5, the V gene TRBV12-3 or TRBV12-4; D gene unclear. Trimming cost V 6 bases and J 4 bases, with 13 bases left between them. CDR3 length equals 14 residues. The CDR3 DNA follows: TGTGCCAGCAGCCCCGTGGCCGGGAATCAGCCCCAGCATTTT. Translation: CASSPVAGNQPQHF.

This clonotype showed up many times. This chain uses TRBV6-5 with TRBJ2-5; D may be TRBD2 (6 bases). CDR1 and CDR2 (germline): MNHEY, SVGAGI. V was trimmed by 3 bases and J by 1 base, leaving 12 bases between them. The CDR3 sequence is 15 residues long. CDR3 residues: CASSYVQEGQETQYF. CDR3 nucleotides: TGTGCCAGCAGTTATGTACAGGAGGGCCAAGAGACCCAGTACTTC.

This chain joins TRBV7-2 and TRBJ1-5; 9 bases agree with TRBD1. CDR1 is SGHTA, CDR2 FQGNSA, per germline. The CDR3 consists of 15 residues. V dropped 1 base and J dropped 5; count of bases not matched to a gene: 3. The CDR3: CASSLVQGADQPQHF. The CDR3, as DNA: TGTGCCAGCAGCTTAGTACAGGGGGCGGATCAGCCCCAGCATTTT.

There are a few counts of this clonotype. The rearrangement joins TRBV6-5 to TRBJ2-6; D not resolved. The CDR3 loop spans 15 amino acids. Trimming took 0 bases from V and 0 from J, leaving 3 bases between them. The germline gives CDR1 MNHEY, CDR2 SVGAGI. The CDR3 DNA reads TGTGCCAGCAGTTACTCCAACTCTGGGGCCAACGTCCTGACTTTC. Residues: CASSYSNSGANVLTF.

In its sample, this clonotype was seen many times. The chain combines TRBV10-3 with TRBJ1-4; unclear D gene. V was cut by 0 bases and J by 8 bases, with 13 bases left in between. This CDR3 spans 15 amino acids. Per the germline V gene, CDR1 is ENHRY and CDR2 is SYGVKD. This chain's CDR3 is CAISESIQHGEKLFF. The DNA of the CDR3 is TGTGCCATCAGTGAGTCGATTCAACACGGAGAAAAACTGTTTTTT.

This clonotype was counted at least ten times. The chain links TRBV29-1 to TRBJ1-5; 8 bases map to TRBD1. The germline V gene encodes CDR1 SQVTM and CDR2 ANQGSEA. The CDR3 has 15 residues. The V segment lost 2 bases and the J segment 4 bases; nucleotides outside the gene matches: 7. This CDR3 reads CSVEIGGQGNQPQHF. In nucleotides, the CDR3 is TGCAGCGTTGAAATTGGTGGACAGGGAAATCAGCCCCAGCATTTT.

This sequence joins TRBV5-1 and TRBJ1-1; 10 nucleotides agree with TRBD1. This CDR3 contains 15 residues. The V gene's germline CDR1 is SGHRS and CDR2 YFSETQ. V was pared by 4 bases and J by 1 base, with 4 bases of the junction left unmatched. CDR3 residues: CASSLRQGANTEAFF. In DNA form, the CDR3 reads TGCGCCAGCAGCCTTAGACAGGGGGCGAACACTGAAGCTTTCTTT.

This clonotype came up a few times. The rearrangement joins TRBV10-3 to TRBJ2-5; TRBD2 agrees at 7 bases. V was clipped by 6 bases and J by 5 bases; unmatched bases: 6. The germline CDR1 and CDR2 sequences are ENHRY and SYGVKD. This CDR3 is 13 amino acids long. CDR3 in amino acids: CAISYGGGETQYF. CDR3 nucleotides: TGTGCCATCAGCTACGGGGGAGGGGAGACCCAGTACTTC.

The V gene is TRBV6-5, the J gene TRBJ1-3; D is undetermined. The germline V gene has CDR1 MNHEY and CDR2 SVGAGI. The length of the CDR3 is 14 residues. The germline V and J ends were trimmed by 2 bases and 0 bases, with 5 bases remaining between them. The CDR3 region is CASSYGDSGNTIYF. CDR3 nucleotides: TGTGCCAGCAGTTACGGGGACTCTGGAAACACCATATATTTT.

V gene TRBV6-2 or TRBV6-3 combines with J gene TRBJ2-3; TRBD1 agrees at 7 bases. After removal of 2 bases from V and 6 bases from J, the junction contained 14 bases not matched to a gene. This CDR3 is 17 amino acids long. Germline values: CDR1 MNHEY, CDR2 SVGEGT. In DNA form, the CDR3 reads TGTGCCAGCAGTTACAACCATGTACAGGGGCCGGGGGATACGCAGTATTTT. Its protein is CASSYNHVQGPGDTQYF.

The genes are TRBV7-8 and TRBJ2-1; TRBD2 might be the D (6 bases). Germline loops: CDR1 SGHVS, CDR2 FQNEAQ. V was pared by 5 bases and J by 5 bases, with 16 bases between. CDR3 size: 15 residues. The CDR3 DNA sequence: TGTGCCAGCAGCCCCCGGAGGGCCTGGAACAATGAGCAGTTCTTC. It yields the protein CASSPRRAWNNEQFF.

This clonotype appeared many times. CDR3 sequence (DNA): TGTGCCAGCAGTTTATGGGACAGCTACGAGCAGTACTTC. Translation: CASSLWDSYEQYF. The chain couples TRBV28 to TRBJ2-7, with a tentative D call TRBD1 (6 bases). The V gene lost 0 bases and the J gene lost 3 bases, with 6 bases spanning the gap. This CDR3 has 13 residues. From germline, CDR1 is MDHEN and CDR2 SYDVKM.

The chain has TRBV6-6 and TRBJ1-2; D ambiguous. Per the germline V gene, CDR1 is MNHNY and CDR2 is SVGAGI (reference sequence). The CDR3 has 13 residues. The V and J ends lost 2 bases and 6 bases respectively, with 10 bases between them. The CDR3 spells CASSYEPSDGYTF. As DNA, the CDR3 is TGTGCCAGCAGTTACGAACCCTCGGATGGCTACACCTTC.

In this sample, this clonotype turned up a few times. The rearrangement joins TRBV10-3 to TRBJ2-4; D call uncertain. In germline, CDR1 is ENHRY, CDR2 SYGVKD. CDR3 length: 13 residues. Trimming removed 10 bases at V and 6 bases at J, with 16 bases between. CDR3 nucleotide sequence: TGTGCCAGCACAACGGGTGATGGAAACATTCAGTACTTC. It codes for CASTTGDGNIQYF.

This clonotype has at least ten counts. This chain links TRBV20-1 with TRBJ2-5; no definite D call. CDR3 size: 13 residues. The germline gives CDR1 DFQATT, CDR2 SNEGSKA (reference sequence). The V and J ends lost 0 bases and 2 bases respectively, with 7 bases between them. The CDR3 spells CSARDGPQETQYF. The CDR3, as DNA: TGCAGTGCTAGAGATGGGCCTCAAGAGACCCAGTACTTC.

This chain joins TRBV30 and TRBJ2-3; perhaps TRBD2 as D (5 bases). The V gene's germline CDR1 is GTSNPN and CDR2 SVGIG (reference sequence). CDR3 length equals 13 residues. Trimming stripped 4 bases from V and 5 bases from J, with 13 bases between. In nucleotides, the CDR3 is TGTGCCTGGATGAGGACGGGGAGAGATACGCAGTATTTT. Amino acid sequence: CAWMRTGRDTQYF. The whole variable domain, filled in from reference TRBV30 and TRBJ2-3, reads SQTIHQWPATLVQPVGSPLSLECTVEGTSNPNLYWYRQAAGRGLQLLFYSVGIGQISSEVPQNLSASRPQDRQFILSSKKLLLSDSGFYLCAWMRTGRDTQYFGPGTRLTVL.

This clonotype was recorded many times. This chain joins TRBV27 and TRBJ2-5; D perhaps matches TRBD2 (5 bases). Per germline, CDR1 MNHEY and CDR2 SMNVEV (reference sequence). The CDR3 totals 13 residues. V was clipped by 6 bases and J by 7 bases, with 15 bases between them. CDR3 amino acids: CASRRGERGTQYF. DNA for the CDR3: TGTGCCAGCAGACGGGGAGAGAGAGGGACCCAGTACTTC.

The V gene is TRBV6-4, the J gene TRBJ2-2; no reliable D call. This CDR3 is built from 16 residues. Trimming removed 5 bases from V and 5 bases from J, with 18 bases in between. The germline V gene has CDR1 MRHNA and CDR2 SNTAGT. The CDR3 reads CASSPRHTSRTGELFF. In DNA, the CDR3 is TGTGCCAGCAGTCCGCGACACACGAGTCGGACCGGGGAGCTGTTTTTT.

This clonotype has a count of ten or more. The chain employs TRBV24-1 and TRBJ2-7; 7 bases map to TRBD1. This CDR3 comprises 14 residues. Trimming cost V 2 bases and J 3 bases; bases outside gene matches: 3. Germline values: CDR1 KGHDR, CDR2 SFDVKD. CDR3 nucleotides: TGTGCCACCAGTGATTCCGGGACAGACTACGAGCAGTACTTC. The encoded protein is CATSDSGTDYEQYF.

This clonotype was counted many times. The rearrangement joins TRBV5-1 to TRBJ2-3; D is uncertain. CDR1 and CDR2 (germline): SGHRS, YFSETQ. V lost 4 bases and J 4 bases, leaving 13 bases between the germline ends. The CDR3 contains 14 residues. CDR3 protein: CASSPVGFPDTQYF. The CDR3 DNA reads TGCGCCAGCAGCCCGGTGGGGTTCCCAGATACGCAGTATTTT.

The chain couples TRBV6-1 to TRBJ1-1, with D possibly TRBD1 on 6 matching bases. The CDR3 loop spans 15 amino acids. The V and J ends lost 6 bases and 1 base respectively, with 15 bases between them. CDR1 and CDR2 from the germline V gene are MNHNS and SASEGT. CDR3 residues: CASRIIGGRNTEAFF. DNA for the CDR3: TGTGCCAGCAGGATCATTGGGGGGCGGAACACTGAAGCTTTCTTT.

In its sample, this clonotype was seen many times. This chain joins TRBV5-1 and TRBJ2-3; a weak D match, TRBD1 (5 bases). Germline V gene sequence: CDR1 SGHRS, CDR2 YFSETQ. The ends were cut back, 4 bases at V and 2 bases at J, with 20 bases in the middle. The CDR3 spans 17 residues. Written as DNA, the CDR3 is TGCGCCAGCAGCCCTACTACTGGGCCAGGGATCACAGATACGCAGTATTTT. Translating gives CASSPTTGPGITDTQYF.

This clonotype was detected a few times. The chain combines TRBV5-1 with TRBJ2-3; D is unclear. The CDR3 is made up of 15 amino acids. V lost 0 bases and J 1 base, leaving 9 bases between the germline ends. Per the germline V gene, CDR1 is SGHRS and CDR2 is YFSETQ. The CDR3 loop is CASSLDGHRTDTQYF. CDR3 sequence (DNA): TGCGCCAGCAGCTTGGACGGCCACCGCACAGATACGCAGTATTTT.

The chain links TRBV11-1 to TRBJ2-7; D gene ambiguous. The CDR3 sequence is 16 residues long. Germline lookup yields CDR1 SGHAT and CDR2 FQDESV (reference sequence). The ends were cut back, 4 bases at V and 0 bases at J, with 16 bases in the middle. The CDR3 coding sequence is TGTGCCAGCAGCTCCAGCCCGGGCGTTAGCTCCTACGAGCAGTACTTC. Translated, it gives CASSSSPGVSSYEQYF.

This clonotype was detected only a few times. The rearrangement links TRBV5-5 to TRBJ1-1; TRBD1 is a possible D gene (5 bases). The CDR3 runs 15 residues. CDR1 and CDR2 from the germline V gene are SGHKS and YYEKEE (reference sequence). V was cut by 1 base and J by 2 bases, with 12 bases left in between. The CDR3, as DNA: TGTGCCAGCAGCTTGATCTTCGACAGAAACACTGAAGCTTTCTTT. Translating it yields CASSLIFDRNTEAFF.

The chain employs TRBV12-3 or TRBV12-4 and TRBJ2-7; D may be TRBD2 (5 bases). The CDR3 spans 13 residues. The V and J ends lost 3 bases and 5 bases respectively, with 11 bases between them. The CDR3 DNA sequence: TGTGCCAGCAGTTTTGTGAGAGGGAACGAGCAGTACTTC. Its translation: CASSFVRGNEQYF.

This clonotype has only a few counts. V and J are TRBV7-3 and TRBJ2-3; D unresolved. The CDR3 totals 15 residues. Germline assignment: CDR1 SGHTA and CDR2 FQGTGA. Trimming cost V 5 bases and J 0 bases, with 12 bases left between them. CDR3: CASSPYGPSTDTQYF. The CDR3 DNA sequence: TGTGCCAGCAGCCCATACGGGCCGAGCACAGATACGCAGTATTTT.

This clonotype was observed a few times. The V and J genes are TRBV11-1 and TRBJ2-2; unclear D gene. Germline CDR1 is SGHAT and CDR2 is FQDESV (reference sequence). The length of the CDR3 is 13 residues. With 4 bases removed from V and 8 bases from J, the gap between germline ends came to 11 bases. Written as DNA, the CDR3 is TGTGCCAGCAGCTCCCCCAAGGCGGGGGAGCTGTTTTTT. It translates to CASSSPKAGELFF.

This clonotype came up a few times. The chain has TRBV5-1 and TRBJ1-2, with 7 bases aligning to TRBD1. Germline V lookup: CDR1 SGHRS, CDR2 YFSETQ. The V gene end was trimmed by 2 bases and the J gene end by 4 bases; junction bases not matched to a gene: 8. The CDR3 consists of 15 residues. The CDR3 sequence: CASSFGQELLYGYTF. For the CDR3, the DNA is TGCGCCAGCAGCTTCGGACAGGAGCTACTCTATGGCTACACCTTC. Full variable domain (outside the CDR3, taken from reference TRBV5-1 and TRBJ1-2): KAGVTQTPRYLIKTRGQQVTLSCSPISGHRSVSWYQQTPGQGLQFLFEYFSETQRNKGNFPGRFSGRQFSNSRSEMNVSTLELGDSALYLCASSFGQELLYGYTFGSGTRLTVV.